This T cell receptor beta chain is from a study of T cells after posttransplantation cyclophosphamide. V was shortened by 4 bases and J by 5 bases, with 14 bases between the two germline ends. The germline V gene has CDR1 MDHEN and CDR2 SYDVKM. CDR3 length equals 14 residues. A marrow graft followed busulfan-fludarabine conditioning, with cyclophosphamide on days +3 and +4. TCRdb's copy holds only in-frame clones and misses some; the assay was immunoSEQ multiplex PCR. Altogether around 26,000 clones were found in the sample, and no singletons occur. This clone has just a few counts. Its antigen is as yet unknown. Whole-study findings and limits: Later post-transplant blood repertoires were often dominated by donor CD8+ memory clones. Blood and skin or GI T cell repertoires showed limited TRB overlap. Recipient CMV seropositivity and CMV reactivation strongly tracked TRB clonality.

The receptor's source is a male patient aged 18-29 years who received an allogeneic stem cell transplant from a related donor, was CMV-positive, and had no GVHD. Some of the T cells may derive from the graft donor. The sequencing here drew on PBMCs, taken after allogeneic stem cell transplant with posttransplant cyclophosphamide. This chain links TRBV28 with TRBJ2-5, with D possibly being TRBD2 (6 bases). DNA for the CDR3: TGTGCCAGCAGTTCCCCGGGAGTTTCTGAGACCCAGTACTTC. Protein: CASSSPGVSETQYF. Full variable domain (outside the CDR3, taken from reference TRBV28 and TRBJ2-5): DVKVTQSSRYLVKRTGEKVFLECVQDMDHENMFWYRQDPGLGLRLIYFSYDVKMKEKGDIPEGYSVSREKKERFSLILESASTNQTSMYLCASSSPGVSETQYFGPGTRLLVL.